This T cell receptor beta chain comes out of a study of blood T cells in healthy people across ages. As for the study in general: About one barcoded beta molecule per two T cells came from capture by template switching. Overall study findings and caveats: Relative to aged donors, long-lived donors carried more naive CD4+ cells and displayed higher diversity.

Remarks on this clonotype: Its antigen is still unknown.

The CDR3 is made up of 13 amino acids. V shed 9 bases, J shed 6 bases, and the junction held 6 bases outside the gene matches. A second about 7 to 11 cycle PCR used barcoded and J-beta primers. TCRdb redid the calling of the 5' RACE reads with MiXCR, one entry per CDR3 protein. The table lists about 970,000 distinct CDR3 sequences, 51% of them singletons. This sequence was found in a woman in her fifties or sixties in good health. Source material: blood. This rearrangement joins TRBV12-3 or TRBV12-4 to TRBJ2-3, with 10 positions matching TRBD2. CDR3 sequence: CASFSGRFDTQYF. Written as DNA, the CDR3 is TGTGCCAGTTTTAGCGGGAGGTTTGATACGCAGTATTTT.